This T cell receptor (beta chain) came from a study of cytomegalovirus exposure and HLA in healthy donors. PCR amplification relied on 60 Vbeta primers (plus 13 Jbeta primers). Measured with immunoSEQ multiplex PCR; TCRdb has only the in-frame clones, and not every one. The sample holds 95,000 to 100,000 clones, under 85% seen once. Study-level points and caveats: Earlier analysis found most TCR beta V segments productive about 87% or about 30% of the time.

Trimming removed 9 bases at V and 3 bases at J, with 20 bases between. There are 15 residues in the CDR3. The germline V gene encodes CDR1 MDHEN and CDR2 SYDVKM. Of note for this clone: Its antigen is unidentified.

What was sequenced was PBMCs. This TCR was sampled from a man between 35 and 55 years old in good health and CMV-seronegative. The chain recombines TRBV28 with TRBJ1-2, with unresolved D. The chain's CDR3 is CASQEPPGRDYGYTF. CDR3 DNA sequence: TGTGCCAGTCAAGAGCCCCCGGGAAGGGACTATGGCTACACCTTC.